Below are 32 T cell receptor beta chains sequenced from a single sample in a study of blood T cells in healthy people across ages. It was with a sample-barcoded 5' primer and a J-beta primer mix that a second PCR of about 6 to 12 cycles was run. TCRdb processed the 5' RACE reads anew with MiXCR; each CDR3 protein has one entry. The profile shows 450,000 to 700,000 distinct CDR3 sequences, about 25% of them singletons. Sequenced input: blood. The receptor source for this set is a woman aged 70-85 years in good health.

The chain joins TRBV7-2 to TRBJ2-4; D is unclear. The ends were cut back, 4 bases at V and 7 bases at J, with 11 bases in the middle. There are 13 residues in the CDR3. The germline gives CDR1 SGHTA, CDR2 FQGNSA. The CDR3 sequence: CASSSVVWNIQYF. Written as DNA, the CDR3 is TGTGCCAGCAGCTCCGTGGTATGGAACATTCAGTACTTC.

The J gene is TRBJ2-2, the V gene TRBV6-1, with D possibly matching TRBD1 (5 bases). Germline CDR1 MNHNS, CDR2 SASEGT. V lost 2 bases and J 1 base, leaving 11 bases between the germline ends. There are 16 residues in the CDR3. The DNA of the CDR3 is TGTGCCAGCAGTGAAAGTACAGGAATGAACACCGGGGAGCTGTTTTTT. Translated: CASSESTGMNTGELFF.

V usage is TRBV6-5 and J usage is TRBJ1-2, with 7 nucleotides matching TRBD1. The CDR3 has 14 residues. The V gene's germline CDR1 is MNHEY and CDR2 SVGAGI. V lost 0 bases to trimming and J lost 7 bases; unmatched junction nucleotides: 5. The CDR3 nucleotides read TGTGCCAGCAGTTACTCGAGACAGGGCGGTGGCTACACCTTC. Amino acids: CASSYSRQGGGYTF.

This clonotype has more than one count but fewer than ten. The V call is TRBV6-2 or TRBV6-3, the J call TRBJ2-7; D is perhaps TRBD2 (6 bases). Deletions cut 0 bases from V and 4 bases from J, with 13 bases between. There are 15 residues in the CDR3. Germline-derived CDR1 and CDR2 are MNHEY and SVGEGT. As DNA, the CDR3 is TGTGCCAGCAGTTACTCCGAAAGTGGGACTTACGAGCAGTACTTC. Its protein is CASSYSESGTYEQYF.

This clonotype was counted between two and nine times. This chain links TRBV5-1 with TRBJ1-2; D gene unclear. Germline V gives CDR1 SGHRS, CDR2 YFSETQ. CDR3 length: 14 residues. The V and J ends lost 2 bases and 1 base respectively, with 9 bases between them. The CDR3, as DNA: TGCGCCAGCAGCTTTAAGGAGTTTAACTATGGCTACACCTTC. Its protein is CASSFKEFNYGYTF. Full variable domain (remainder filled in from reference TRBV5-1 and TRBJ1-2): KAGVTQTPRYLIKTRGQQVTLSCSPISGHRSVSWYQQTPGQGLQFLFEYFSETQRNKGNFPGRFSGRQFSNSRSEMNVSTLELGDSALYLCASSFKEFNYGYTFGSGTRLTVV.

The table lists this clonotype with a few counts. V is TRBV9 and J is TRBJ2-3; 11 nucleotides agree with TRBD2. The CDR3 runs 15 residues. Germline V gives CDR1 SGDLS, CDR2 YYNGEE. Germline trimming cut 3 bases from V and 4 bases from J; bases unmatched to any gene: 4. The CDR3 protein is CASSASGGISDTQYF. The CDR3, as DNA: TGTGCCAGCAGCGCTAGCGGGGGGATCTCAGATACGCAGTATTTT.

The V and J genes are TRBV21-1 and TRBJ1-4. TRBV21-1 is reported as a pseudogene. This CDR3 has 16 amino acids. The CDR3 loop is CASSKSFGATNEKLFF. DNA of the CDR3: TGTGCCAGCAGCAAAAGTTTCGGTGCAACTAATGAAAAACTGTTTTTT.

A few counts support this clonotype. The rearrangement uses TRBV7-2 and TRBJ2-1, with D possibly being TRBD2 (6 bases). Trimming cost V 5 bases and J 4 bases, with 18 bases left between them. The CDR3 has 16 residues. Per the germline V gene, CDR1 is SGHTA and CDR2 is FQGNSA. The CDR3 DNA sequence: TGTGCCAGCAGCCGGAGCGGGTTGACACTTTACAATGAGCAGTTCTTC. Residues: CASSRSGLTLYNEQFF. Looking up the rest from reference TRBV7-2 and TRBJ2-1 gives the full variable domain: GAGVSQSPSNKVTEKGKDVELRCDPISGHTALYWYRQSLGQGLEFLIYFQGNSAPDKSGLPSDRFSAERTGGSVSTLTIQRTQQEDSAVYLCASSRSGLTLYNEQFFGPGTRLTVL.

This clonotype was counted only a few times. The rearrangement joins TRBV7-2 to TRBJ2-2, with D perhaps TRBD1 (6 bases). Germline assignment: CDR1 SGHTA and CDR2 FQGNSA. The CDR3 runs to 14 residues. Deletions cut 4 bases from V and 7 bases from J, with 13 bases between. In nucleotides, the CDR3 is TGTGCCAGCAGCTACTACAGGGCTGGCGGGGAGCTGTTTTTT. Protein: CASSYYRAGGELFF. Full variable domain (remainder filled in from reference TRBV7-2 and TRBJ2-2): GAGVSQSPSNKVTEKGKDVELRCDPISGHTALYWYRQSLGQGLEFLIYFQGNSAPDKSGLPSDRFSAERTGGSVSTLTIQRTQQEDSAVYLCASSYYRAGGELFFGEGSRLTVL.

The V call is TRBV7-3, the J call TRBJ2-7; D may match TRBD1 or TRBD2 (5 bases each). This CDR3 has 13 residues. Germline-derived CDR1 and CDR2 are SGHTA and FQGTGA. Trimming pared 4 bases from V and 4 bases from J, leaving 11 bases between. The CDR3 region has the DNA TGTGCCAGCAGCTCAAAGGGGACGTACGAGCAGTACTTC. Translating it yields CASSSKGTYEQYF.

The table lists this clonotype with many counts. This chain connects TRBV20-1 to TRBJ2-5; 7 bases fit TRBD1. Germline trimming cut 6 bases from V and 2 bases from J; bases unmatched to any gene: 3. Germline V CDR1 and CDR2: DFQATT, SNEGSKA (reference sequence). The CDR3 is made up of 12 amino acids. The CDR3 nucleotides read TGCAGTGCCCCGGGACAGCAAGAGACCCAGTACTTC. This codes for CSAPGQQETQYF.

This clonotype was seen only a few times. The rearrangement links TRBV9 to TRBJ1-3; the D gene is possibly TRBD1 (6 bases). This CDR3 is built from 16 residues. V shed 0 bases and J shed 3 bases, with 13 bases lying between them. Germline CDR1 reads SGDLS; CDR2 reads YYNGEE. The CDR3 DNA reads TGTGCCAGCAGCGTAGGACGCGAGGGGGATGGAAACACCATATATTTT. Amino acids: CASSVGREGDGNTIYF.

The gene calls are TRBV27 and TRBJ1-1, with a tentative D call TRBD1 (5 bases). The CDR3 runs to 14 residues. Between the trimmed V and J ends, which lost 4 bases and 3 bases, there was a span of 12 bases. CDR1 is MNHEY and CDR2 is SMNVEV in the germline V gene (reference sequence). The CDR3 loop is CASSSAGIDTEAFF. The DNA for the CDR3 is TGTGCCAGCAGTTCCGCAGGGATAGACACTGAAGCTTTCTTT.

In this sample, this clonotype turned up a few times. The chain recombines TRBV10-3 with TRBJ1-2; 8 bases fit TRBD1. Losses at the gene ends were 10 bases for V and 6 bases for J; bases not matched to a gene: 16. This CDR3 contains 15 residues. CDR1 and CDR2 from the germline V gene are ENHRY and SYGVKD. The CDR3 loop is CATKGQGRLMNGYTF. DNA for the CDR3: TGTGCCACCAAAGGACAGGGCCGTTTAATGAATGGCTACACCTTC.

The V and J genes are TRBV29-1 and TRBJ2-1, with 10 bases fitting TRBD1. CDR1 SQVTM and CDR2 ANQGSEA come from the germline V gene. With V trimmed by 6 bases and J by 5 bases, 4 bases remained unmatched. CDR3 size: 13 residues. CDR3 DNA sequence: TGCAGCGTAGACAGGGGGCAAAACAATGAGCAGTTCTTC. The encoded protein is CSVDRGQNNEQFF.

The chain recombines TRBV4-1 with TRBJ1-2; 8 positions match TRBD1. The CDR3 is made up of 14 amino acids. Trimming at V came to 0 bases and at J to 5 bases, leaving 2 bases not matched to a gene. Germline-derived CDR1 and CDR2 are MGHRA and YSYEKL. The CDR3 region is CASSQDWTGYGYTF. Written as DNA, the CDR3 is TGCGCCAGCAGCCAAGATTGGACAGGGTATGGCTACACCTTC.

This clonotype was picked up a small number of times. The rearrangement joins TRBV6-2 or TRBV6-3 to TRBJ1-2, with a possible D match to TRBD1 (5 bases). Germline V gives CDR1 MNHEY, CDR2 SVGEGT. V was pared by 4 bases and J by 4 bases, with 16 bases between. The CDR3 covers 15 residues. The CDR3: CASSSPGDSIYGYTF. The CDR3 coding sequence is TGTGCCAGCAGTTCCCCGGGGGACTCCATCTATGGCTACACCTTC.

This clonotype was detected a few times. J is TRBJ1-2 and V is TRBV12-3 or TRBV12-4; possibly TRBD1 for D (6 bases). The CDR3 has 16 residues. V was cut by 7 bases and J by 6 bases, with 24 bases left in between. The CDR3, as DNA: TGTGCCAGCATCGGGGGGCAGGGAGATGTGCGTGATGGCTACACCTTC. Translation: CASIGGQGDVRDGYTF.

Concerning this clonotype itself: A read error is possible here, since a much larger clone lies one base away. This sequence joins TRBV12-3 or TRBV12-4 and TRBJ1-1; D unclear. V shed 10 bases and J shed 4 bases, with 16 bases lying between them. This CDR3 has 13 amino acids. The CDR3, as DNA: TGTGCCAACTCCTCGGGCCCGGGCACTGAAGCTTTCTTT. Protein product: CANSSGPGTEAFF.

As for this clonotype: Likely a read error: the CDR3 ends without its conserved phenylalanine or tryptophan. The gene calls are TRBV7-2 and TRBJ2-7; D might be TRBD2 (5 bases). CDR3 length: 14 residues. Germline CDR1 is SGHTA and CDR2 is FQGNSA. The germline V and J ends were trimmed by 3 bases and 2 bases, with 11 bases remaining between them. The CDR3 reads CASSFSGDTYEQYS. The CDR3 coding sequence is TGTGCCAGCAGCTTCTCCGGGGATACCTACGAGCAGTACTCC.

The chain employs TRBV12-3 or TRBV12-4 and TRBJ2-3; D is possibly TRBD2 (6 bases). The CDR3 runs to 17 residues. V was trimmed by 0 bases and J by 4 bases, leaving 17 bases between them. CDR3 residues: CASSLAGLAGSADTQYF. The DNA for the CDR3 is TGTGCCAGCAGTTTAGCCGGACTCGCGGGGAGCGCAGATACGCAGTATTTT.

The genes are TRBV18 and TRBJ1-2, with no clear D. Germline assignment: CDR1 KGHSH and CDR2 LQKENI. The V gene lost 5 bases and the J gene lost 1 base, with 8 bases spanning the gap. The CDR3 has 13 residues. CDR3 loop: CASSTTLNYGYTF. CDR3 in DNA: TGTGCCAGCTCAACGACACTTAACTATGGCTACACCTTC.

This chain joins TRBV7-3 and TRBJ2-7; tentative D call: TRBD2 (6 bases). The V gene lost 5 bases and the J gene lost 5 bases, with 19 bases spanning the gap. The V gene's germline CDR1 is SGHTA and CDR2 FQGTGA. This CDR3 is 15 amino acids long. CDR3 residues: CASSPGLTEEDEQYF. The CDR3 DNA reads as TGTGCCAGCAGCCCGGGACTGACGGAGGAGGACGAGCAGTACTTC.

The rearrangement links TRBV7-3 to TRBJ2-1; D is unresolved. The CDR3 is 9 amino acids. Germline V gene data show CDR1 as SGHTA and CDR2 as FQGTGA. DNA of the CDR3: TGTGCAAGGGTGGATGAGCAGTTCTTC. Translation gives CARVDEQFF.

J is TRBJ2-3 and V is TRBV5-1, with TRBD2 matching over 8 bases. The CDR3 has 15 amino acids. J gave up 3 bases and V 1 base, and 4 bases lay outside the gene matches. The germline gives CDR1 SGHRS, CDR2 YFSETQ. The CDR3 DNA reads as TGCGCCAGCAGCTTGCAGAGCGGGGGAACAGATACGCAGTATTTT. Residues: CASSLQSGGTDTQYF.

CDR3 amino acids: CASSIGRGNQPQHF. The CDR3 DNA reads TGTGCCAGCAGCATTGGGAGGGGCAATCAGCCCCAGCATTTT. The chain employs TRBV27 and TRBJ1-5; D unresolved. V lost 6 bases, J lost 2 bases, and 11 bases lay in between. Germline V gene lookup returns CDR1 MNHEY and CDR2 SMNVEV (reference sequence). CDR3 size: 14 residues.

In its sample, this clonotype was seen a few times. The chain joins TRBV6-5 to TRBJ2-4; a weak D match, TRBD2 (5 bases). In germline, CDR1 is MNHEY, CDR2 SVGAGI. Trimming left V 8 bases short and J 0 bases short, with 8 bases between. This CDR3 contains 13 residues. The CDR3 reads CASRDLAKNIQYF. In DNA, the CDR3 is TGTGCCAGCCGGGATTTAGCCAAAAACATTCAGTACTTC.

This chain uses TRBV24-1 with TRBJ2-3; 9 bases fit TRBD2. V was pared by 4 bases and J by 6 bases, with 7 bases of the junction left unmatched. Germline assignment: CDR1 KGHDR and CDR2 SFDVKD. There are 15 residues in the CDR3. CDR3 coding DNA: TGTGCCACCAGTGACGGACTAGCGAGAAGGGATACGCAGTATTTT. This translates into CATSDGLARRDTQYF.

This clonotype was seen more than once but under ten times. The chain carries TRBV4-1 and TRBJ2-1; tentative D call: TRBD2 (5 bases). Between the trimmed V and J ends, which lost 0 bases and 4 bases, there was a span of 10 bases. The CDR3 runs 15 residues. CDR1 is MGHRA, CDR2 YSYEKL, per germline. The CDR3 DNA is TGCGCCAGCAGCCAAGATATCGGGGTATACAATGAGCAGTTCTTC. Amino acid sequence: CASSQDIGVYNEQFF.

This clonotype was picked up a small number of times. V gene TRBV24-1 combines with J gene TRBJ1-2; no reliable D call. V was shortened by 4 bases and J by 5 bases, with 7 bases between the two germline ends. CDR1 and CDR2 (germline): KGHDR, SFDVKD. The CDR3 has 12 amino acids. The CDR3 spells CATSDSMYGYTF. In DNA form, the CDR3 reads TGTGCCACCAGTGACTCGATGTATGGCTACACCTTC.

In this sample, this clonotype turned up many times. The rearrangement uses TRBV13 and TRBJ1-1, with D perhaps TRBD1 (5 bases). The germline V gene has CDR1 PRHDT and CDR2 FYEKMQ (reference sequence). V lost 0 bases and J 4 bases, leaving 9 bases between the germline ends. The CDR3 is 14 amino acids. CDR3 coding DNA: TGTGCCAGCAGCTTAGGAGCGGGGCGCACTGAAGCTTTCTTT. This gives the protein CASSLGAGRTEAFF. Using reference TRBV13 and TRBJ1-1 for the parts outside the CDR3, the full variable domain is AAGVIQSPRHLIKEKRETATLKCYPIPRHDTVYWYQQGPGQDPQFLISFYEKMQSDKGSIPDRFSAQQFSDYHSELNMSSLELGDSALYFCASSLGAGRTEAFFGQGTRLTVV.

CDR3 residues: CATSLPLEATDTQYF. The CDR3 DNA reads as TGTGCCACCAGCCTTCCTCTCGAAGCAACAGATACGCAGTATTTT. The chain is built from TRBV15 and TRBJ2-3, with no clear D. The germline V gene encodes CDR1 LNHNV and CDR2 YYDKDF (reference sequence). V was trimmed by 5 bases and J by 3 bases, leaving 15 bases between them. This CDR3 has 15 residues.